A single sample gave rise to the 8 T cell receptor beta chains below, sequenced in a study of long-term antiretroviral therapy in people with HIV. The authors ran the immunoSEQ assay, v3.0, at survey level. Method: immunoSEQ multiplex PCR; TCRdb's copy keeps in-frame clones and lacks some. Among about 11,000 clones listed, roughly 80% were seen once. The source was unsorted PBMCs, collected 1.2 years after starting antiretroviral therapy. The source is a man aged 35 to 55 with HIV.

The CDR3 sequence is CASSPPTSGGEQFF. The CDR3 DNA follows: TGTGCCAGCAGCCCCCCCACGTCCGGGGGGGAGCAGTTCTTC. The genes are TRBV7-9 and TRBJ2-1; 7 bases fit TRBD2. Germline V lookup: CDR1 SEHNR, CDR2 FQNEAQ (reference sequence). The CDR3 covers 14 residues. V was pared by 5 bases and J by 10 bases, with 11 bases of the junction left unmatched.

This chain joins TRBV6-6 and TRBJ2-7; D ambiguous. V dropped 6 bases and J dropped 3 bases, with 15 bases sitting between them. There are 14 residues in the CDR3. Germline V CDR1 and CDR2: MNHNY, SVGAGI (reference sequence). In nucleotides, the CDR3 is TGTGCCAGCAGCAAGACCGGGCAAGACTACGAGCAGTACTTC. This gives the protein CASSKTGQDYEQYF.

Here the CDR3 reads CASSLVLAGRYEQYF. CDR3 coding DNA: TGTGCCAGCAGCTTAGTTCTAGCGGGGAGGTACGAGCAGTACTTC. This chain links TRBV7-2 with TRBJ2-7, with TRBD2 identical over 9 bases. The length of the CDR3 is 15 residues. V gave up 1 base and J gave up 4 bases; unmatched junction bases: 5. The germline CDR1 and CDR2 sequences are SGHTA and FQGNSA.

The chain uses TRBV4-1 and TRBJ2-7, with 9 bases aligning to TRBD1. V shed 0 bases, J shed 5 bases, and the junction held 5 bases outside the gene matches. Germline V gene sequence: CDR1 MGHRA, CDR2 YSYEKL. This CDR3 comprises 15 residues. The CDR3 sequence: CASSQDLGQGNEQYF. As DNA, the CDR3 is TGCGCCAGCAGCCAAGATCTAGGACAGGGGAACGAGCAGTACTTC.

The V call is TRBV27, the J call TRBJ2-2; D gene uncertain. Looked up from germline, CDR1 is MNHEY and CDR2 is SMNVEV (reference sequence). Trimming took off 6 bases at V and 1 base at J, with 9 bases between the two ends. This CDR3 comprises 14 residues. The DNA for the CDR3 is TGTGCCAGCAGCCTGAACATGAACACCGGGGAGCTGTTTTTT. Translation gives CASSLNMNTGELFF.

The chain employs TRBV5-1 and TRBJ1-2; D unresolved. V was pared by 0 bases and J by 3 bases, with 9 bases between. Germline CDR1 is SGHRS and CDR2 is YFSETQ. This CDR3 is 14 amino acids long. The CDR3 here is CASSLAPGDYGYTF. The DNA for the CDR3 is TGCGCCAGCAGCTTGGCCCCCGGGGACTATGGCTACACCTTC.

In its sample, this clone was seen once. The gene calls are TRBV2 and TRBJ1-6, with 7 bases lining up with TRBD1. Per the germline V gene, CDR1 is SNHLY and CDR2 is FYNNEI. The CDR3 covers 15 residues. V shed 6 bases and J 7 bases; nucleotides not matched to a gene: 9. CDR3 sequence: CASRGQQGTNSPLHF. The CDR3 DNA reads as TGTGCCAGCAGGGGACAGCAAGGAACAAATTCACCCCTCCACTTT.

J is TRBJ1-1 and V is TRBV6-1; D is unresolved. Germline loops: CDR1 MNHNS, CDR2 SASEGT. The CDR3 is made up of 15 amino acids. Deletions cut 4 bases from V and 1 base from J, with 13 bases between. For the CDR3, the DNA is TGTGCCAGCAGTGGGAGGCCAAGAGGGAACACTGAAGCTTTCTTT. It is translated as CASSGRPRGNTEAFF.